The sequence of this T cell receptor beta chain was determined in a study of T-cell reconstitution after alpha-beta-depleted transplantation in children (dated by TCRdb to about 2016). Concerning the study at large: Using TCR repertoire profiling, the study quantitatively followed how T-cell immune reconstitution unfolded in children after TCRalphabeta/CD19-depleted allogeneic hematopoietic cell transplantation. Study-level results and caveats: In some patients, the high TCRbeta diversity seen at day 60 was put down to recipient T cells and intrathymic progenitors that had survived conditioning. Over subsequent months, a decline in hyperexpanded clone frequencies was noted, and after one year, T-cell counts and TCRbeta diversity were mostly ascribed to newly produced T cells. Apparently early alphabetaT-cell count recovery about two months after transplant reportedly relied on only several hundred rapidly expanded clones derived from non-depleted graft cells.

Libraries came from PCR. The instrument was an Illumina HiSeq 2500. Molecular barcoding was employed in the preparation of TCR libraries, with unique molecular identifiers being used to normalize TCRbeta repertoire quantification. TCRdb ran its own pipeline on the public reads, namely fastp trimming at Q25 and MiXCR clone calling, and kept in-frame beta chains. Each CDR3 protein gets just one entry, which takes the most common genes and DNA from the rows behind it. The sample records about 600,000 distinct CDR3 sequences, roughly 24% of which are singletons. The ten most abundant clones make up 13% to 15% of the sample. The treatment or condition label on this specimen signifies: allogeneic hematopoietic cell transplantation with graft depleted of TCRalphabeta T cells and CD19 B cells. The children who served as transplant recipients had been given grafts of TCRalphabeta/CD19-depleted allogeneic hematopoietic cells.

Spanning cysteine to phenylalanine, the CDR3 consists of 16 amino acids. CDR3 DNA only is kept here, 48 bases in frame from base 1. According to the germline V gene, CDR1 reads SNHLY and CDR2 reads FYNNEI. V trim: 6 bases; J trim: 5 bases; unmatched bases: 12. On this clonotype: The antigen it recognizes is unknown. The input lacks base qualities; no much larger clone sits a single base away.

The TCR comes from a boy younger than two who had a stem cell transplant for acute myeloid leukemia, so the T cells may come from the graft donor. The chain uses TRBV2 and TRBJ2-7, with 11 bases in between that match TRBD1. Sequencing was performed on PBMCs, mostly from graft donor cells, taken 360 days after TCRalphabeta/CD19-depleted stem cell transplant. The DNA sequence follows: TGTGCCAGCAGGGCGGGACAGGGGGTAATCTGGGACGAGCAGTACTTC. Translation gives CASRAGQGVIWDEQYF. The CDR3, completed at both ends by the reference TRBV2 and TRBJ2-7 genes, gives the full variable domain EPEVTQTPSHQVTQMGQEVILRCVPISNHLYFYWYRQILGQKVEFLVSFYNNEISEKSEIFDDQFSVERPDGSNFTLKIRSTKLEDSAMYFCASRAGQGVIWDEQYFGPGTRLTVT.